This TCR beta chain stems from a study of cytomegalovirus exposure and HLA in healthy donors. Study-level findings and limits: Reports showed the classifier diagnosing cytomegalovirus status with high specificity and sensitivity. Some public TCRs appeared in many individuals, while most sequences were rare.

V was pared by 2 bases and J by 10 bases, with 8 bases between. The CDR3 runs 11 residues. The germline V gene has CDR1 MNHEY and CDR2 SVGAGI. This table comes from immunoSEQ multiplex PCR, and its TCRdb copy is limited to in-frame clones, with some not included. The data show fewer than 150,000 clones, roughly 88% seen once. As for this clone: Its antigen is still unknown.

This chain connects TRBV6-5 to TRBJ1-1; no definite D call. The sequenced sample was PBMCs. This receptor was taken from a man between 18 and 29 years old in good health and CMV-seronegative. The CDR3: CASSYDGRAFF. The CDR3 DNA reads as TGTGCCAGCAGTTACGATGGGAGAGCTTTCTTT.